This record concerns one TCR beta chain sequence. The assay was immunoSEQ multiplex PCR, and TCRdb's table has in-frame clones only and misses some. The table includes roughly 130,000 clones, just under 95% detected once. The record originates from a study of control samples from healthy donors and cancer patients. This receptor was obtained from a man in his fifties or sixties with colorectal cancer. Sequencing input: PBMCs.

The DNA for the CDR3 is TGCGCCAGCACCCCCGACGGCTCCTATAATTCACCCCTCCACTTT. Its translation is CASTPDGSYNSPLHF. The gene calls are TRBV5-1 and TRBJ1-6; D is unclear. Germline V gives CDR1 SGHRS, CDR2 YFSETQ. The CDR3 consists of 15 residues. V dropped 6 bases and J dropped 0 bases, with 10 bases sitting between them.